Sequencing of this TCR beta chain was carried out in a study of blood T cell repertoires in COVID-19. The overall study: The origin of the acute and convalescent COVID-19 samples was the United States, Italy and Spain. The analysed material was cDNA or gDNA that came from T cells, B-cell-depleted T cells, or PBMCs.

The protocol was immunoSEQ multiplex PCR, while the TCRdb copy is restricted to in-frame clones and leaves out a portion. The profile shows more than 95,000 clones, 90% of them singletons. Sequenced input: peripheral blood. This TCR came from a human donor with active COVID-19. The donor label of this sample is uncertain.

The CDR3 loop is CASERSSYNEQFF. The CDR3 DNA reads as TGTGCCAGCGAGCGGAGCTCCTACAATGAGCAGTTCTTC. The rearrangement links TRBV12-3 or TRBV12-4 to TRBJ2-1; the D gene is possibly TRBD2 (5 bases). This CDR3 has 13 amino acids. The ends were cut back, 8 bases at V and 0 bases at J, with 8 bases in the middle.